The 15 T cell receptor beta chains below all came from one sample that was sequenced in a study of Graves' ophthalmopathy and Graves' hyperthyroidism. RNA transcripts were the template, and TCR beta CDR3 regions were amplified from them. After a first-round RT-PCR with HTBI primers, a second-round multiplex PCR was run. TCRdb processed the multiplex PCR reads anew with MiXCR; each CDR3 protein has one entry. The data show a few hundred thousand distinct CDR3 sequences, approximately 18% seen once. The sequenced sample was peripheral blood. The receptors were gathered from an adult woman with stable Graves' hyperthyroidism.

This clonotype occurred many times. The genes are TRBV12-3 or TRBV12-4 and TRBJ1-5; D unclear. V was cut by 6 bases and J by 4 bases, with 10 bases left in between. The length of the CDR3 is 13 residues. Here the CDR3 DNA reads TGTGCCAGCAGGCGGTTTGGGAATCAGCCCCAGCATTTT. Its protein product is CASRRFGNQPQHF.

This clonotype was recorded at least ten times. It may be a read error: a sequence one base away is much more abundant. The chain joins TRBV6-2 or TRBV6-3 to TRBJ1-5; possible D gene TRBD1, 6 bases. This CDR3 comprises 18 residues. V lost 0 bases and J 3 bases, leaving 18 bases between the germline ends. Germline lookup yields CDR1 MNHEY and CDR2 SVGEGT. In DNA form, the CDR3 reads TGTGCCAGCAGTTACTCAGGCCGGACAGAGAGATTCAATCAGCCCCAGCATTTT. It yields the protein CASSYSGRTERFNQPQHF.

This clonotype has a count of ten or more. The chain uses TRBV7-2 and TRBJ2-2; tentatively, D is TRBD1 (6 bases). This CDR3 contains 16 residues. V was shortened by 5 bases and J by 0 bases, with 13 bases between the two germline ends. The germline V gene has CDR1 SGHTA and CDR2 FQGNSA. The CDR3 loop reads CASSKPRGTNTGELFF. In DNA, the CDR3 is TGTGCCAGCAGCAAACCTAGGGGGACGAACACCGGGGAGCTGTTTTTT.

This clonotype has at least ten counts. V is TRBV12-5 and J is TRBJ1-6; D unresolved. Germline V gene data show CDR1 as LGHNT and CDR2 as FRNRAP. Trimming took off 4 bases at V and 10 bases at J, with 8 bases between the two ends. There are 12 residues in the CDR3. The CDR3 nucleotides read TGTGCTAGTGGTTCCTCCAACTCACCCCTCCACTTT. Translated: CASGSSNSPLHF. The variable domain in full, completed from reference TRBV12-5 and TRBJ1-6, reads DARVTQTPRHKVTEMGQEVTMRCQPILGHNTVFWYRQTMMQGLELLAYFRNRAPLDDSGMPKDRFSAEMPDATLATLKIQPSEPRDSAVYFCASGSSNSPLHFGNGTRLTVT.

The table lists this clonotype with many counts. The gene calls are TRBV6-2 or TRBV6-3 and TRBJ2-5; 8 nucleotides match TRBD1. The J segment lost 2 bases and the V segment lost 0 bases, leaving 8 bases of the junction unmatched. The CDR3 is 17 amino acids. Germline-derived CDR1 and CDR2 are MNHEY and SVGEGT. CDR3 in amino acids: CASSYSMRQGNQETQYF. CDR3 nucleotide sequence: TGTGCCAGCAGTTACTCGATGAGACAGGGGAATCAAGAGACCCAGTACTTC.

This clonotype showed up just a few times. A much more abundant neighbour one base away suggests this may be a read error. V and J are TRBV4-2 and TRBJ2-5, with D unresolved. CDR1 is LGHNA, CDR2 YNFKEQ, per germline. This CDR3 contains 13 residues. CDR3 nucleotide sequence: TGTGCCAGCAGCCAAGTCCTAGAAGAGACCAAGTACTTC. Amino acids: CASSQVLEETKYF.

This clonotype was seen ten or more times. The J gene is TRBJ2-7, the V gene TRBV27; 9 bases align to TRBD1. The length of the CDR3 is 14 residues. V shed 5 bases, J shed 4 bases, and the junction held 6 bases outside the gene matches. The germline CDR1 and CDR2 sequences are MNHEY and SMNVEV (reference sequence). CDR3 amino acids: CASSPGTGFYEQYF. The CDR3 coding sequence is TGTGCCAGCAGTCCCGGGACAGGGTTTTACGAGCAGTACTTC.

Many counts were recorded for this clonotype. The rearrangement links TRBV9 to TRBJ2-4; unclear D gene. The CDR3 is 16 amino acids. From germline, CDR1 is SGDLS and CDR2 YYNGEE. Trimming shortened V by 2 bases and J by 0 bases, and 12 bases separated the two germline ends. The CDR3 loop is CASSVGGRLAKNIQYF. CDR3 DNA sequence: TGTGCCAGCAGCGTGGGTGGGCGACTAGCCAAAAACATTCAGTACTTC. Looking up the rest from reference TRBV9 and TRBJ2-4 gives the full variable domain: DSGVTQTPKHLITATGQRVTLRCSPRSGDLSVYWYQQSLDQGLQFLIQYYNGEERAKGNILERFSAQQFPDLHSELNLSSLELGDSALYFCASSVGGRLAKNIQYFGAGTRLSVL.

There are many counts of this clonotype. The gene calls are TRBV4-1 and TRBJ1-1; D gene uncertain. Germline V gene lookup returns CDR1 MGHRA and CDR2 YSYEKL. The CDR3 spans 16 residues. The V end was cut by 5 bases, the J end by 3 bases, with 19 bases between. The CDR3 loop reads CASSFRLVSLYTEAFF. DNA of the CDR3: TGCGCCAGCAGCTTCCGTTTGGTGTCATTGTACACTGAAGCTTTCTTT.

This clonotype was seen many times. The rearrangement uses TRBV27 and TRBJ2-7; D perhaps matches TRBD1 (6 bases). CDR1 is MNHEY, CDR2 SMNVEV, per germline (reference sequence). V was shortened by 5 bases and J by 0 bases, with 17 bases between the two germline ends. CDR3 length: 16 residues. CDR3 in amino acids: CASSPTQGTPSYEQYF. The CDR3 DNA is TGTGCCAGCAGTCCTACCCAAGGGACACCCTCCTACGAGCAGTACTTC.

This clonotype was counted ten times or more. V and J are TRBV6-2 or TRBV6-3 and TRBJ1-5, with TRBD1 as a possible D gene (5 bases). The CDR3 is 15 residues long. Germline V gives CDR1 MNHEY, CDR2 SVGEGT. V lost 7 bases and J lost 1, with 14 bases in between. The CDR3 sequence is CASIWGTGSNQPQHF. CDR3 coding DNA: TGTGCCAGCATCTGGGGGACGGGAAGCAATCAGCCCCAGCATTTT.

Here the CDR3 DNA reads TGTGCCAGCAGTTACGCTTTAAACGCGGAGACCCAGTACTTC. This sequence encodes CASSYALNAETQYF. The chain uses TRBV6-2 or TRBV6-3 and TRBJ2-5; unclear D gene. V was shortened by 2 bases and J by 5 bases, with 12 bases between the two germline ends. CDR1 and CDR2 from the germline V gene are MNHEY and SVGEGT. The CDR3 consists of 14 residues.

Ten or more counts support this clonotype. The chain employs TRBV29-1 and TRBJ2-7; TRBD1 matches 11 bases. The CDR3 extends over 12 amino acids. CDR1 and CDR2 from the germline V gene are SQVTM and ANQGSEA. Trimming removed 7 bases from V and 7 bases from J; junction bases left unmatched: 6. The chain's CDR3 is CSALGQGGEQYF. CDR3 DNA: TGCAGCGCCTTGGGACAGGGGGGGGAGCAGTACTTC.

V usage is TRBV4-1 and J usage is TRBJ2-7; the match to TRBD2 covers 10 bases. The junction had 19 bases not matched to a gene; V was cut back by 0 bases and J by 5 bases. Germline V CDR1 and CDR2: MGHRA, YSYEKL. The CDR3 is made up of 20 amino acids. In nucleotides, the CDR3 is TGCGCCAGCAGCCAAGATCTGGTGGAGTGGGCTAGCGGGAGTAGGGACGAGCAGTACTTC. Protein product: CASSQDLVEWASGSRDEQYF.

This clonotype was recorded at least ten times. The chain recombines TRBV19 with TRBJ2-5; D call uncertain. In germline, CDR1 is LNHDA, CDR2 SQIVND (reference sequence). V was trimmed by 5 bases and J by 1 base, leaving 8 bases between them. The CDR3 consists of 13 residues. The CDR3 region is CASSLVFQETQYF. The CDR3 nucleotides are TGTGCCAGTAGTCTGGTATTCCAAGAGACCCAGTACTTC.